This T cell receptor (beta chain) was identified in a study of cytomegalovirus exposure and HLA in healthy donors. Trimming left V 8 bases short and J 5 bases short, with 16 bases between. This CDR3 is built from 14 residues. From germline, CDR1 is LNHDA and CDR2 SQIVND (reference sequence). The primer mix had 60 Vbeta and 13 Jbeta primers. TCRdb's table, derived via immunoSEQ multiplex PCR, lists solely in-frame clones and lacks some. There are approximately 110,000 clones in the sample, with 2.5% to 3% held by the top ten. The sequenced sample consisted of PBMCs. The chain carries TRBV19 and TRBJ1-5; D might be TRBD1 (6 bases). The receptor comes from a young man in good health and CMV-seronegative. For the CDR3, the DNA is TGTGCCAGTGCCCCAGGGGATGTTTATCAGCCCCAGCATTTT. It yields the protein CASAPGDVYQPQHF.